A selection of T cell receptor beta chains follows, all from one sample in a study of CD8 T cells in Susac syndrome. TCRdb reanalysed the immunoSEQ multiplex PCR reads using MiXCR and keeps one entry per CDR3 protein. The sample has about 280,000 distinct CDR3 sequences; approximately 85% are singletons. Material for sequencing was CD8+ T cells from PBMCs. The source is a human donor with multiple sclerosis. The CDR3 runs from the conserved cysteine through the conserved F or W. A D gene is named only where the DNA matches it firmly. Rows may omit the clone size; those that give it use once, few, many or a size class.

size,V,J,D,CDR3,DNA
NA,TRBV10-3,TRBJ1-5,NA,CAIRDFLNQPQHF,TGTGCCATCCGGGACTTCTTAAATCAGCCCCAGCATTTT
NA,TRBV27,TRBJ2-5,NA,CASSKPLGRAGETQYF,TGTGCCAGCAGTAAACCTCTTGGTAGGGCGGGAGAGACCCAGTACTTC
NA,TRBV4-1,TRBJ2-2,NA,CASSQGARQTRLGGELFF,TGCGCCAGCAGCCAAGGGGCAAGGCAGACCAGGTTGGGCGGGGAGCTGTTTTTT
NA,TRBV28,TRBJ1-4,TRBD1,CAVRGGRKLFF,TGTGCCGTCAGGGGGGGGAGAAAACTGTTTTTT
once,TRBV27,TRBJ1-6,NA,CASSLLRTNSPLHF,TGTGCCAGCAGTTTACTGCGGACTAATTCACCCCTCCACTTT
NA,TRBV29-1,TRBJ1-1,NA,CSWGGATEAFF,TGCAGCTGGGGCGGAGCCACTGAAGCTTTCTTT
once,TRBV5-1,TRBJ2-7,NA,CASRLFSTGSSYEQYF,TGCGCCAGCAGACTCTTCTCTACGGGGAGCTCCTACGAGCAGTACTTC
NA,TRBV10-3,TRBJ2-7,NA,CAIRTIRGYEQYF,TGTGCCATCCGGACAATCCGAGGTTACGAGCAGTACTTC
NA,TRBV19,TRBJ1-6,NA,CASSLRRHF,TGTGCCAGTAGCCTTCGTCGCCACTTT
NA,TRBV7-9,TRBJ2-7,TRBD2,CASTSRSGRAPYEQYF,TGTGCCAGCACCTCCCGAAGCGGGAGGGCCCCCTACGAGCAGTACTTC
once,TRBV27,TRBJ2-7,TRBD2,CAVQGLSHYEQYF,TGTGCCGTCCAGGGACTATCTCACTACGAGCAGTACTTC
NA,TRBV28,TRBJ2-7,TRBD2,CAISDISGSSEQYF,TGTGCAATAAGCGACATTAGCGGGAGTAGCGAGCAGTACTTC
NA,TRBV28,TRBJ2-7,NA,CASSAVGVHYEQYF,TGTGCCAGCAGTGCGGTCGGGGTGCACTACGAGCAGTACTTC
NA,TRBV20-1,TRBJ2-7,TRBD2,CSARDLLAGSYEQYF,TGCAGTGCTAGAGATCTACTAGCGGGATCCTACGAGCAGTACTTC
NA,TRBV28,TRBJ1-1,NA,CASSLVGIKDTEAFF,TGTGCCAGCAGTTTGGTAGGGATTAAGGACACTGAAGCTTTCTTT
NA,TRBV6-5,TRBJ2-7,TRBD2,CASSYGTSGVLEQYF,TGTGCCAGCAGTTACGGAACTAGCGGGGTCTTAGAGCAGTACTTC
NA,TRBV5-1,TRBJ2-1,TRBD2,CASTGGLAGGDAYNEQFF,TGCGCCAGCACCGGGGGACTAGCGGGAGGGGATGCCTACAATGAGCAGTTCTTC
NA,TRBV4-1,TRBJ1-1,TRBD1,CASSQTGDTEAFF,TGCGCCAGCAGCCAGACAGGGGACACTGAAGCTTTCTTT
NA,TRBV27,TRBJ2-1,NA,CASSPLSSYNEQFF,TGTGCCAGCAGTCCTTTGAGCTCCTACAATGAGCAGTTCTTC
NA,TRBV7-9,TRBJ1-5,TRBD1,CASSWGQGANQPQHF,TGTGCCAGCAGCTGGGGACAGGGGGCGAATCAGCCCCAGCATTTT
NA,TRBV28,TRBJ2-1,TRBD1,CASSLPGQGHNEQFF,TGTGCCAGCAGCCTACCGGGACAGGGCCACAATGAGCAGTTCTTC
few,TRBV11-1,TRBJ1-1,TRBD1,CASSLARDRDRKAFF,TGTGCCAGCAGCTTAGCTAGGGACAGGGATCGAAAAGCTTTCTTT
NA,TRBV15,TRBJ1-1,TRBD1,CATSRGPLTGMNTEAFF,TGTGCCACCAGCAGAGGCCCCCTGACAGGGATGAACACTGAAGCTTTCTTT
NA,TRBV2,TRBJ2-7,TRBD2,CASSEGTSGSYEQYF,TGTGCCAGCAGTGAAGGCACTAGCGGCTCCTACGAGCAGTACTTC